This T cell receptor beta chain was captured by sequencing in a study of blood T cell repertoires in COVID-19. Background on the study: The origin of the acute and convalescent COVID-19 samples was the United States, Italy and Spain. T cells, B-cell-depleted T cells, or PBMCs supplied cDNA or gDNA.

As for this clone: The sample holds other DNA sequences that translate to the same CDR3.

Authors' methods: Amplification with reference gene primers provided the estimates of nucleated cell counts. Generated by immunoSEQ multiplex PCR, the TCRdb table keeps only in-frame clones and is missing some. From that table come the V and J calls and clone size; the DNA was used to work out D and trimming. The sample yields 250,000 or so clones, 88% seen once. The ends were cut back, 2 bases at V and 5 bases at J, with 13 bases in the middle. The CDR3 loop spans 14 amino acids. The germline CDR1 and CDR2 sequences are SGDLS and YYNGEE. The rearrangement joins TRBV9 to TRBJ1-1; D uncertain. The specimen sequenced was peripheral blood. The receptor was derived from an older man with acute or convalescent COVID-19. This chain's CDR3 is CASSVVPGGTEAFF. Written as DNA, the CDR3 is TGTGCCAGCAGCGTTGTGCCTGGAGGAACTGAAGCTTTCTTT. The full variable domain, its missing parts supplied by reference TRBV9 and TRBJ1-1, is DSGVTQTPKHLITATGQRVTLRCSPRSGDLSVYWYQQSLDQGLQFLIQYYNGEERAKGNILERFSAQQFPDLHSELNLSSLELGDSALYFCASSVVPGGTEAFFGQGTRLTVV.